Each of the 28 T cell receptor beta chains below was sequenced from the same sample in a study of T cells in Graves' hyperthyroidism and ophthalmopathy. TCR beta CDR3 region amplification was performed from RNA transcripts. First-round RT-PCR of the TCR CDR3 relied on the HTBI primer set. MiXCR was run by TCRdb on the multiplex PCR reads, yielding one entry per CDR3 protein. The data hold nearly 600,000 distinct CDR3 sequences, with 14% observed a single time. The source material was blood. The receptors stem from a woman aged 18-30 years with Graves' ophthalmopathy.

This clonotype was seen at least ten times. The CDR3 here is CASTTGGGTDTQYF. The CDR3 DNA reads TGTGCCAGCACCACAGGGGGAGGCACAGATACGCAGTATTTT. The rearrangement links TRBV6-1 to TRBJ2-3, with 8 bases identical to TRBD1. The germline CDR1 and CDR2 sequences are MNHNS and SASEGT. The CDR3 is 14 amino acids. V was pared by 7 bases and J by 1 base, with 4 bases of the junction left unmatched.

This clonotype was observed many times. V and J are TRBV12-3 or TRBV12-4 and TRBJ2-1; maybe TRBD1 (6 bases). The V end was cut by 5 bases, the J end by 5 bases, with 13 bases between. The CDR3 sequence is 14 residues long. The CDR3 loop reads CASSPGQTNNEQFF. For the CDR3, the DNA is TGTGCCAGCAGTCCCGGACAGACTAACAATGAGCAGTTCTTC.

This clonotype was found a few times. The CDR3 here is CASSLGGSLWNTEAFF. The CDR3, as DNA: TGCGCCAGCAGCTTGGGAGGGTCCCTTTGGAACACTGAAGCTTTCTTT. The rearrangement uses TRBV5-1 and TRBJ1-1; D remains ambiguous. The V end lost 0 bases, the J end lost 1 base, and 13 bases lay between the germline ends. CDR3 length equals 16 residues. CDR1 and CDR2 from the germline V gene are SGHRS and YFSETQ.

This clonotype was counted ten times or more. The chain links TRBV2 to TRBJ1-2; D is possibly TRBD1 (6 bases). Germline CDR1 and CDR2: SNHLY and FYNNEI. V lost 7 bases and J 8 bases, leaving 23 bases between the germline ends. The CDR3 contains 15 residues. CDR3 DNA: TGTGCCAGCACCCGAAGGATAGACAGGTATGACGGCTACACCTTC. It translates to CASTRRIDRYDGYTF.

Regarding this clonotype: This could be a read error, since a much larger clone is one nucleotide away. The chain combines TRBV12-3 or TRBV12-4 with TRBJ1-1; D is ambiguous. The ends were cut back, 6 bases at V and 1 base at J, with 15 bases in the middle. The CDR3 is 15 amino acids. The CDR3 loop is CASSPSWSANTEAFF. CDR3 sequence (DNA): TGTGCCAGCAGCCCAAGCTGGTCCGCGAACACTGAAGCTTTCTTT.

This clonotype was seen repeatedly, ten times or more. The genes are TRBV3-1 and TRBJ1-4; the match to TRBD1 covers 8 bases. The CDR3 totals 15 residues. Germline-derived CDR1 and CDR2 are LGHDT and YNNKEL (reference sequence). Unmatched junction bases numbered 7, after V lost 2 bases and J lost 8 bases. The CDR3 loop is CASSQIGTGGEKLFF. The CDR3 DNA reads TGTGCCAGCAGCCAAATCGGGACAGGAGGGGAAAAACTGTTTTTT. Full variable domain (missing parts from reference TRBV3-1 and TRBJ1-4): DTAVSQTPKYLVTQMGNDKSIKCEQNLGHDTMYWYKQDSKKFLKIMFSYNNKELIINETVPNRFSPKSPDKAHLNLHINSLELGDSAVYFCASSQIGTGGEKLFFGSGTQLSVL.

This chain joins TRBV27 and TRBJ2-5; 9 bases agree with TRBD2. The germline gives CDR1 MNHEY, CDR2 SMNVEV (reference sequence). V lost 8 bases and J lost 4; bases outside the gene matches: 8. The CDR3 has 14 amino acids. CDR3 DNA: TGTGCCAGCGCGTTCGCGGGGGGGGGAGAGACCCAGTACTTC. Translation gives CASAFAGGGETQYF.

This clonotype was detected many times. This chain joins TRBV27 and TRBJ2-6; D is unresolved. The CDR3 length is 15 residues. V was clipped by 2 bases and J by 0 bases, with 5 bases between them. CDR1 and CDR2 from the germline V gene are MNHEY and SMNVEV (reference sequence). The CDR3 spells CASSLGHSGANVLTF. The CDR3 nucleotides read TGTGCCAGCAGTTTAGGGCACTCTGGGGCCAACGTCCTGACTTTC. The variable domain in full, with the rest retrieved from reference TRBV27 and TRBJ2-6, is EAQVTQNPRYLITVTGKKLTVTCSQNMNHEYMSWYRQDPGLGLRQIYYSMNVEVTDKGDVPEGYKVSRKEKRNFPLILESPSPNQTSLYFCASSLGHSGANVLTFGAGSRLTVL.

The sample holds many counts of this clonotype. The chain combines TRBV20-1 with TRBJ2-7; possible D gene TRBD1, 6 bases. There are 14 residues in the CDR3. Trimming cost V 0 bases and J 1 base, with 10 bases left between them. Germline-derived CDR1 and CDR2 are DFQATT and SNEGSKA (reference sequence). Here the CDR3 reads CSARDLGQSYEQYF. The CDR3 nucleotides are TGCAGTGCTAGAGATCTGGGACAATCCTACGAGCAGTACTTC.

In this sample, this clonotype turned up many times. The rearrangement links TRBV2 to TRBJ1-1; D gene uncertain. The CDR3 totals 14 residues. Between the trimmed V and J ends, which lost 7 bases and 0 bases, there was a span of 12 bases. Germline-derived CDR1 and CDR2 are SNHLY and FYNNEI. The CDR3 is CASTLDGMNTEAFF. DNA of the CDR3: TGTGCCAGCACCCTAGACGGTATGAACACTGAAGCTTTCTTT. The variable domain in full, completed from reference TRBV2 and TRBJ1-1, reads EPEVTQTPSHQVTQMGQEVILRCVPISNHLYFYWYRQILGQKVEFLVSFYNNEISEKSEIFDDQFSVERPDGSNFTLKIRSTKLEDSAMYFCASTLDGMNTEAFFGQGTRLTVV.

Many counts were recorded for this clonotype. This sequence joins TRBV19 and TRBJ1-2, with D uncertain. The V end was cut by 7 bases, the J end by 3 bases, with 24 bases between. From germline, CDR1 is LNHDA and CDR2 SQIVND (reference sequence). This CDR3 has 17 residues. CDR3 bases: TGTGCCAGTACGGCGAGAATAAGAGGAGGATTGGACTATGGCTACACCTTC. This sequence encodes CASTARIRGGLDYGYTF.

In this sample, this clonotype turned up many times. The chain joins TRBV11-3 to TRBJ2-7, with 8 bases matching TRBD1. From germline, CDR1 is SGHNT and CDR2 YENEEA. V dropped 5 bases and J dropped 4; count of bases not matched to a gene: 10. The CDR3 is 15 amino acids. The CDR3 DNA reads TGTGCCAGCAGCCCCGGGACAGGATGGCTTTACGAGCAGTACTTC. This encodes CASSPGTGWLYEQYF.

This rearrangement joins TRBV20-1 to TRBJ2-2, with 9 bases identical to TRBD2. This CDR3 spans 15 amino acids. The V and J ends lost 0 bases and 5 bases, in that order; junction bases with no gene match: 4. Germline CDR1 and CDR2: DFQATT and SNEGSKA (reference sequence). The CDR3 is CSARDPSGTTGELFF. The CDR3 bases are TGCAGTGCTAGAGATCCTAGCGGGACAACCGGGGAGCTGTTTTTT.

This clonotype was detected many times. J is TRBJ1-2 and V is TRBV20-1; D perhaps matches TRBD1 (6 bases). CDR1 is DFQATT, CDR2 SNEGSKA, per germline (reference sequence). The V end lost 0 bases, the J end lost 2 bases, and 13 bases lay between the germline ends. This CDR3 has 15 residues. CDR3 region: CSARDTRGRNYGYTF. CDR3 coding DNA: TGCAGTGCTAGAGACACGAGGGGGAGAAACTATGGCTACACCTTC.

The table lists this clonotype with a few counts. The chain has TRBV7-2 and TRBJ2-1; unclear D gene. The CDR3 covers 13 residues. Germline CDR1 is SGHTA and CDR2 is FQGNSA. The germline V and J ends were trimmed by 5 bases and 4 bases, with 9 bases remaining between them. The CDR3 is CASSHEVYNEQFF. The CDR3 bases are TGTGCCAGCAGCCATGAGGTTTACAATGAGCAGTTCTTC.

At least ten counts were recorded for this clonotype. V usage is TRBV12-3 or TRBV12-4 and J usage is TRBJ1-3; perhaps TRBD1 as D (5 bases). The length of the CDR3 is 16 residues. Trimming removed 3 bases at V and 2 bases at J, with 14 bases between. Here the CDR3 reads CASSLGTTVTGNTIYF. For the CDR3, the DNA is TGTGCCAGCAGTTTGGGGACGACAGTAACTGGAAACACCATATATTTT.

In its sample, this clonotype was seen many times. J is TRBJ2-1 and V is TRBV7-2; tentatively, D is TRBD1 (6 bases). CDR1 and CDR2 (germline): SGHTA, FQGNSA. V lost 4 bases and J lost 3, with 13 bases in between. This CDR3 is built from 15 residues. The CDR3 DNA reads TGTGCCAGCAGCTCCGGACAGCCCAACTACAATGAGCAGTTCTTC. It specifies CASSSGQPNYNEQFF.

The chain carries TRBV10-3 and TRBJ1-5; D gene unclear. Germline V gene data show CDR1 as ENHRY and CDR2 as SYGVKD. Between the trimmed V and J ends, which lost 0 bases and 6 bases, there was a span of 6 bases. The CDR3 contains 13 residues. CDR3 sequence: CAISESEGQPQHF. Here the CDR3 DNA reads TGTGCCATCAGTGAGTCAGAGGGTCAGCCCCAGCATTTT.

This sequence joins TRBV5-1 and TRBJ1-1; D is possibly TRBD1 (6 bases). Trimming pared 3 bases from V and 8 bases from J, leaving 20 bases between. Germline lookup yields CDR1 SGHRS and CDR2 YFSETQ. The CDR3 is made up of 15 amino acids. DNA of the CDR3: TGCGCCAGCAGCTCTCTGACAGGCACCGGGGGAGAAGCTTTCTTT. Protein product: CASSSLTGTGGEAFF.

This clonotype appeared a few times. CDR3 sequence: CASSVVTAPEAFF. The CDR3 coding sequence is TGTGCCAGCAGCGTAGTGACAGCTCCTGAAGCTTTCTTT. The J gene is TRBJ1-1, the V gene TRBV12-3 or TRBV12-4, with D possibly being TRBD1 (5 bases). The V and J ends lost 6 bases and 6 bases respectively, with 14 bases between them. This CDR3 is 13 amino acids long.

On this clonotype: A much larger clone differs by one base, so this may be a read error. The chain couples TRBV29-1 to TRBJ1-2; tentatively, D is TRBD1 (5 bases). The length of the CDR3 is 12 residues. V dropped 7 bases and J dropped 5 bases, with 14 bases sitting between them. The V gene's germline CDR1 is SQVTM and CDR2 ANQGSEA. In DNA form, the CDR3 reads TGCAGCGCTGACCGGGGCTCTTATGGCTACACCTTC. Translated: CSADRGSYGYTF.

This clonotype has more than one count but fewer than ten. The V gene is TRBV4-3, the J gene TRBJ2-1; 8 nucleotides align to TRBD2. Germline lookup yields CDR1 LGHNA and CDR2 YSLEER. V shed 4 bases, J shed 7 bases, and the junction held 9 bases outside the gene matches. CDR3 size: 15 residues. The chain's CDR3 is CASSRTSGQKNEQFF. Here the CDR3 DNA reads TGCGCCAGCAGCCGCACTAGCGGCCAAAAAAATGAGCAGTTCTTC.

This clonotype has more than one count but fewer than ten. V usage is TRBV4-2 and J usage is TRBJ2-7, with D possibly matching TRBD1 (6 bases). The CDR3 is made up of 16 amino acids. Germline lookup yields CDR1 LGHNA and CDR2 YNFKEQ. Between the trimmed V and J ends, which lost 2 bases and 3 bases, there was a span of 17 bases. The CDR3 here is CASSQSTGTRVYEQYF. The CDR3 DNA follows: TGTGCCAGCAGCCAAAGCACCGGGACAAGGGTCTACGAGCAGTACTTC.

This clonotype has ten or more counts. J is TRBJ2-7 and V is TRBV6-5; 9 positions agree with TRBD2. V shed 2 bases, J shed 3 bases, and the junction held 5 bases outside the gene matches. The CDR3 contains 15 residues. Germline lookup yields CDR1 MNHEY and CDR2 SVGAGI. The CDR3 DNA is TGTGCCAGCAGTTACGAGACTAGCGGATTCTACGAGCAGTACTTC. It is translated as CASSYETSGFYEQYF.

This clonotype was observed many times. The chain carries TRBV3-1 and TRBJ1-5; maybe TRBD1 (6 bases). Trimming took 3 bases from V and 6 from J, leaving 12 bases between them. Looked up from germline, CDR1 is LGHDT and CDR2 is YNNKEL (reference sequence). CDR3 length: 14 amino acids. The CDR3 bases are TGTGCCAGCAGCCAGGACGACAGGTCTCAGCCCCAGCATTTT. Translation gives CASSQDDRSQPQHF. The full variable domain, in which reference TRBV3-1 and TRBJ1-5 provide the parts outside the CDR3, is DTAVSQTPKYLVTQMGNDKSIKCEQNLGHDTMYWYKQDSKKFLKIMFSYNNKELIINETVPNRFSPKSPDKAHLNLHINSLELGDSAVYFCASSQDDRSQPQHFGDGTRLSIL.

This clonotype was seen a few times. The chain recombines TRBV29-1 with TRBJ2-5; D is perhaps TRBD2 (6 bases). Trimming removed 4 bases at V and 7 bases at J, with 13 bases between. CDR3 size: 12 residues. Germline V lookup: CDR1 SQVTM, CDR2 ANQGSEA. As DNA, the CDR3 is TGCAGCGTTGTGAGGCAGGGAGGGACCCAGTACTTC. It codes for CSVVRQGGTQYF.

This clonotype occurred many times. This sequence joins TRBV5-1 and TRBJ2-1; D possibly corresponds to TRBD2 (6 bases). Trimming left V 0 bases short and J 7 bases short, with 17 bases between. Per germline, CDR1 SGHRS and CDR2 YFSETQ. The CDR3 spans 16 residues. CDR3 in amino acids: CASSLGEVPTRNEQFF. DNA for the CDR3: TGCGCCAGCAGCTTGGGGGAGGTCCCAACGAGGAATGAGCAGTTCTTC. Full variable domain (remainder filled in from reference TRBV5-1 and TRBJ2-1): KAGVTQTPRYLIKTRGQQVTLSCSPISGHRSVSWYQQTPGQGLQFLFEYFSETQRNKGNFPGRFSGRQFSNSRSEMNVSTLELGDSALYLCASSLGEVPTRNEQFFGPGTRLTVL.

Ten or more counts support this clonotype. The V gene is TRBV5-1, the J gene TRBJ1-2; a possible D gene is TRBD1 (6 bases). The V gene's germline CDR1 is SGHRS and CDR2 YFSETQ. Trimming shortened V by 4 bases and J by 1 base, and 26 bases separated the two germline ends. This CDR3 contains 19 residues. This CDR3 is CASSVSAGSLRGGNYGYTF. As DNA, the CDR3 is TGCGCCAGCAGCGTCTCCGCCGGGAGTCTGAGAGGGGGTAACTATGGCTACACCTTC.